This T cell receptor (beta chain) appears in the sequencing data of a study of cytomegalovirus exposure and HLA in healthy donors. Vbeta (60) and Jbeta (13) primers were used in the PCR. Libraries were prepared by immunoSEQ multiplex PCR; TCRdb keeps only in-frame clonotypes and omits some of them. The sample lists some 100,000 clones; 80% to 90% were seen once. Germline CDR1 SGHVS, CDR2 FNYEAQ. The CDR3 is made up of 15 amino acids. Trimming removed 1 base at V and 13 bases at J, with 22 bases between. The sample consisted of PBMCs. J is TRBJ1-2 and V is TRBV7-6; D is ambiguous. The clonotype originates from a woman aged 18-30 years in good health and CMV-seronegative. The CDR3 coding sequence is TGTGCCAGCAGCTTAGAGAGGAGGTCGGAGCACCGGCTCACCTTC. It yields the protein CASSLERRSEHRLTF.